The source of this T cell receptor (beta chain) is a study of cytotoxic CD8 clonotypes in ibrutinib-treated CLL. Notes on the study in general: Public clonotypes occurred uncommonly; on treatment, they contracted or remained stable.

TCR beta libraries used roughly 2 micrograms of DNA from cryopreserved PBMCs. Sequenced by immunoSEQ multiplex PCR; TCRdb stores in-frame clones only, minus some. The table includes 60,000 to 65,000 clones, 57% detected once. Germline CDR1 is MNHEY and CDR2 is SMNVEV (reference sequence). Trimming left V 4 bases short and J 7 bases short, with 17 bases between. The CDR3 covers 16 residues. Worth noting for this clone: Its antigen is as yet unknown.

The rearrangement uses TRBV27 and TRBJ1-6; maybe TRBD1 (6 bases). This receptor was obtained from a human donor with chronic lymphocytic leukemia. The sample consisted of PBMCs, taken after 12 months of ibrutinib treatment. The CDR3 DNA is TGTGCCAGCAGTTCTTCTAAGTCAGGGGTAAATTCACCCCTCCACTTT. Its protein product is CASSSSKSGVNSPLHF.